The 27 T cell receptor beta chains in this list originate from one sample, sequenced in a study of radiotherapy plus CTLA-4 blockade in lung cancer. The assay was immunoSEQ multiplex PCR, and TCRdb's table has in-frame clones only and misses some. The sample shows tens of thousands of clones, over 75% of them seen only once. The material sequenced was peripheral blood, taken from a patient treated with radiotherapy plus ipilimumab. The receptor set was obtained from a human donor with non-small cell lung cancer that progressed on radiotherapy plus ipilimumab.

The rearrangement uses TRBV5-1 and TRBJ1-2; possible D gene TRBD1, 5 bases. V was trimmed by 0 bases and J by 4 bases, leaving 13 bases between them. Germline loops: CDR1 SGHRS, CDR2 YFSETQ. This CDR3 is built from 15 residues. The CDR3 loop is CASSLDGASGYGYTF. The CDR3 DNA reads as TGCGCCAGCAGCTTGGATGGGGCTTCGGGCTATGGCTACACCTTC.

The chain carries TRBV11-2 and TRBJ2-2, with D tentatively TRBD2 (5 bases). Trimming removed 5 bases at V and 4 bases at J, with 17 bases between. The CDR3 is 16 amino acids. Germline values: CDR1 SGHAT, CDR2 FQNNGV. CDR3 in amino acids: CASSLAGSSGTGELFF. CDR3 bases: TGTGCCAGCAGCCTAGCTGGGAGTTCGGGCACCGGGGAGCTGTTTTTT.

This chain connects TRBV28 to TRBJ2-7, with a tentative D call TRBD1 (6 bases). This CDR3 spans 14 amino acids. CDR1 is MDHEN, CDR2 SYDVKM, per germline. Between the trimmed V and J ends, which lost 2 bases and 3 bases, there was a span of 11 bases. The CDR3 is CASSLRTVLYEQYF. DNA for the CDR3: TGTGCCAGCAGTTTAAGGACAGTCCTCTACGAGCAGTACTTC.

The chain is built from TRBV27 and TRBJ1-4, with TRBD1 as a possible D gene (5 bases). Per the germline V gene, CDR1 is MNHEY and CDR2 is SMNVEV (reference sequence). This CDR3 comprises 14 residues. The V end lost 8 bases, the J end lost 4 bases, and 14 bases lay between the germline ends. CDR3 coding DNA: TGTGCCAGCCCGCTTAATGGGGGTAATGAAAAACTGTTTTTT. As protein: CASPLNGGNEKLFF.

V gene TRBV19 combines with J gene TRBJ1-1, with 7 bases matching TRBD1. After removal of 6 bases from V and 0 bases from J, the junction contained 4 bases not matched to a gene. The CDR3 has 14 residues. Per germline, CDR1 LNHDA and CDR2 SQIVND (reference sequence). CDR3: CASRTQGLNTEAFF. Here the CDR3 DNA reads TGTGCCAGTAGAACACAGGGGCTGAACACTGAAGCTTTCTTT.

This rearrangement joins TRBV6-5 to TRBJ2-7; no reliable D call. This CDR3 has 13 residues. V was clipped by 5 bases and J by 3 bases, with 11 bases between them. Germline loops: CDR1 MNHEY, CDR2 SVGAGI. The CDR3 DNA sequence: TGTGCCAGCAGTCCTCTAGGTCTCTACGAGCAGTACTTC. Translation gives CASSPLGLYEQYF.

The DNA for the CDR3 is TGTGCCAGCAGCTTGTTGGGCGGCACTGAAGCTTTCTTT. Residues: CASSLLGGTEAFF. The chain links TRBV5-6 to TRBJ1-1; D is ambiguous. Germline assignment: CDR1 SGHDT and CDR2 YYEEEE. Between the trimmed V and J ends, which lost 1 base and 4 bases, there was a span of 8 bases. CDR3 size: 13 residues.

The chain joins TRBV27 to TRBJ2-5; 8 bases agree with TRBD2. From germline, CDR1 is MNHEY and CDR2 SMNVEV (reference sequence). The CDR3 contains 14 residues. Germline trimming cut 10 bases from V and 5 bases from J; bases unmatched to any gene: 12. The CDR3 loop reads CANRFSGTRETQYF. DNA of the CDR3: TGTGCCAACCGGTTTAGCGGGACCCGGGAGACCCAGTACTTC.

The chain uses TRBV5-1 and TRBJ2-2; no reliable D call. CDR3 length equals 14 residues. V was clipped by 7 bases and J by 3 bases, with 13 bases between them. Germline V lookup: CDR1 SGHRS, CDR2 YFSETQ. The CDR3, as DNA: TGCGCCAGCGGCCGAAGGTCAGACACCGGGGAGCTGTTTTTT. Translation gives CASGRRSDTGELFF.

The rearrangement joins TRBV11-2 to TRBJ1-1; possible D gene TRBD1, 5 bases. The CDR3 sequence is 12 residues long. Germline lookup yields CDR1 SGHAT and CDR2 FQNNGV. The V and J ends lost 4 bases and 8 bases respectively, with 11 bases between them. The CDR3 here is CASSSSGREAFF. CDR3 nucleotides: TGTGCCAGCAGCTCCTCAGGGCGGGAAGCTTTCTTT.

This clone was counted once. This chain links TRBV6-1 with TRBJ1-5; TRBD1 is a possible D gene (6 bases). Per germline, CDR1 MNHNS and CDR2 SASEGT. V lost 4 bases and J lost 0, with 10 bases in between. This CDR3 contains 15 residues. CDR3 region: CASSATGYSNQPQHF. In nucleotides, the CDR3 is TGTGCCAGCAGTGCTACAGGGTATAGCAATCAGCCCCAGCATTTT.

The rearrangement uses TRBV27 and TRBJ1-5; D not certain. The germline V gene encodes CDR1 MNHEY and CDR2 SMNVEV (reference sequence). The germline V and J ends were trimmed by 3 bases and 6 bases, with 12 bases remaining between them. CDR3 length: 14 residues. The CDR3 DNA follows: TGTGCCAGCAGTTTGGGGTATTTGGGTCAGCCCCAGCATTTT. As protein: CASSLGYLGQPQHF.

V gene TRBV11-2 combines with J gene TRBJ2-5; TRBD2 aligns across 12 bases. J was trimmed by 5 bases and V by 5 bases; bases with no gene match: 6. This CDR3 region has 15 residues. Germline V gene lookup returns CDR1 SGHAT and CDR2 FQNNGV. The chain's CDR3 is CASSLRLAGAETQYF. As DNA, the CDR3 is TGTGCCAGCAGCCTCCGACTAGCGGGGGCGGAGACCCAGTACTTC.

This clone was observed a single time. The CDR3 loop reads CASSYMAGAAEAFF. The CDR3 bases are TGTGCCAGCAGTTACATGGCGGGGGCCGCTGAAGCTTTCTTT. The V and J genes are TRBV6-8 and TRBJ1-1, with TRBD1 as a possible D gene (6 bases). Trimming stripped 2 bases from V and 6 bases from J, with 13 bases between. The CDR3 consists of 14 residues. Per the germline V gene, CDR1 is MNHGY and CDR2 is SAAAGT.

V gene TRBV6-6 combines with J gene TRBJ1-2; D is unclear. Trimming pared 7 bases from V and 8 bases from J, leaving 17 bases between. The germline CDR1 and CDR2 sequences are MNHNY and SVGAGI (reference sequence). The CDR3 has 13 residues. The CDR3 is CASKMDRWTGYTF. The CDR3 DNA reads TGTGCCAGCAAGATGGACCGCTGGACGGGCTACACCTTC.

This chain uses TRBV5-1 with TRBJ2-2; no clear D gene. This CDR3 has 15 amino acids. The V gene lost 2 bases and the J gene lost 1 base, with 9 bases spanning the gap. Germline V gene data show CDR1 as SGHRS and CDR2 as YFSETQ. The CDR3 DNA is TGCGCCAGCAGCTTCCGACACCAGAACACCGGGGAGCTGTTTTTT. Its translation: CASSFRHQNTGELFF.

In this sample, this clone turned up a few times. This sequence joins TRBV6-5 and TRBJ2-1, with D perhaps matching TRBD1 (6 bases). The V end was cut by 2 bases, the J end by 9 bases, with 14 bases between. The CDR3 has 14 amino acids. The V gene's germline CDR1 is MNHEY and CDR2 SVGAGI. CDR3 bases: TGTGCCAGCAGTTACGGACAGTTCGATATTGAGCAGTTCTTC. As protein: CASSYGQFDIEQFF.

The chain combines TRBV28 with TRBJ1-2, with D unresolved. This CDR3 has 11 residues. Germline values: CDR1 MDHEN, CDR2 SYDVKM. Deletions cut 2 bases from V and 5 bases from J, with 3 bases between. CDR3 loop: CASSLQYGYTF. DNA of the CDR3: TGTGCCAGCAGTTTACAGTATGGCTACACCTTC.

This sequence joins TRBV18 and TRBJ2-7; TRBD1 or TRBD2 may be the D gene (6 bases each). The CDR3 runs to 15 residues. V was trimmed by 3 bases and J by 3 bases, leaving 15 bases between them. Germline V gene lookup returns CDR1 KGHSH and CDR2 LQKENI. CDR3 coding DNA: TGTGCCAGCTCACCCCCTATGGGGGGCAGCTACGAGCAGTACTTC. Its protein product is CASSPPMGGSYEQYF.

The CDR3 coding sequence is TGTGCCAGCAGGGGGAACACTGAAGCTTTCTTT. Translated: CASRGNTEAFF. The chain has TRBV28 and TRBJ1-1; D gene uncertain. The CDR3 runs to 11 residues. V lost 6 bases to trimming and J lost 1 base, with 3 bases between them. Germline CDR1 is MDHEN and CDR2 is SYDVKM.

This chain joins TRBV5-1 and TRBJ2-3, with 9 bases identical to TRBD2. The CDR3 is made up of 16 amino acids. V lost 0 bases, J lost 2 bases, and 4 bases stayed unmatched. Germline V gene sequence: CDR1 SGHRS, CDR2 YFSETQ. DNA of the CDR3: TGCGCCAGCAGCTTGGGACTAGCGGACAACACAGATACGCAGTATTTT. Residues: CASSLGLADNTDTQYF.

This rearrangement joins TRBV19 to TRBJ1-3; D is undetermined. This CDR3 region has 13 residues. The V end was cut by 5 bases, the J end by 0 bases, with 5 bases between. CDR1 and CDR2 from the germline V gene are LNHDA and SQIVND (reference sequence). CDR3 sequence reads: CASSSYSGNTIYF. CDR3 bases: TGTGCCAGTAGTTCCTACTCTGGAAACACCATATATTTT.

This clone showed up just once. The rearrangement uses TRBV9 and TRBJ2-2; perhaps D is TRBD1 or TRBD2 (5 bases each). CDR1 and CDR2 (germline): SGDLS, YYNGEE. The CDR3 extends over 14 amino acids. V lost 7 bases, J lost 6 bases, and 16 bases lay in between. The DNA for the CDR3 is TGTGCCAGCCGAGCGGCAGGGCAGGCCGGGGAGCTGTTTTTT. As protein: CASRAAGQAGELFF.

The V and J genes are TRBV5-1 and TRBJ2-1; 7 nucleotides line up with TRBD2. The CDR3 runs 16 residues. V dropped 4 bases and J dropped 4; count of bases not matched to a gene: 11. Germline CDR1 is SGHRS and CDR2 is YFSETQ. The CDR3 region has the DNA TGCGCCAGCAGCACCGGGGGAGCGGGAAGTTACAATGAGCAGTTCTTC. This gives the protein CASSTGGAGSYNEQFF.

This clone was found once. The rearrangement links TRBV9 to TRBJ2-5, with 12 bases lining up with TRBD1. Germline lookup yields CDR1 SGDLS and CDR2 YYNGEE. This CDR3 contains 15 residues. V lost 4 bases, J lost 5 bases, and 6 bases stayed unmatched. For the CDR3, the DNA is TGTGCCAGCAGCCCAGGGACAGGGGGCCGGGAGACCCAGTACTTC. This translates into CASSPGTGGRETQYF.

The rearrangement uses TRBV19 and TRBJ1-1; D may be TRBD1 (6 bases). CDR1 and CDR2 (germline): LNHDA, SQIVND (reference sequence). This CDR3 is 13 amino acids long. Between the trimmed V and J ends, which lost 4 bases and 3 bases, there was a span of 9 bases. CDR3 residues: CASSTGADTEAFF. In DNA, the CDR3 is TGTGCCAGTAGTACAGGGGCGGACACTGAAGCTTTCTTT.

The chain combines TRBV7-2 with TRBJ1-5, with unresolved D. V lost 5 bases to trimming and J lost 2 bases, with 7 bases between them. Germline CDR1 SGHTA, CDR2 FQGNSA. This CDR3 contains 13 residues. CDR3 in amino acids: CASSPSGNQPQHF. In DNA, the CDR3 is TGTGCCAGCAGCCCCTCTGGCAATCAGCCCCAGCATTTT.